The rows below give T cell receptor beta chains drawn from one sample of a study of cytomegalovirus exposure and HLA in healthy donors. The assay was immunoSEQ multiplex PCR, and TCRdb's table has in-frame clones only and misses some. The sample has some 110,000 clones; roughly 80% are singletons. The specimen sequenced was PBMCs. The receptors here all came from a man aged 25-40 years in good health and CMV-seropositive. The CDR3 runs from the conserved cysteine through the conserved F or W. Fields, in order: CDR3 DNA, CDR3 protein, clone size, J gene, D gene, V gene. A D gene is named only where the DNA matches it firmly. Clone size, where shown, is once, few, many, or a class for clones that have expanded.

DNA: TGTGCCAGCAGTCTGGGACAGGGGGCCGTAGATACGCAGTATTTT
CDR3: CASSLGQGAVDTQYF
size: NA
J: TRBJ2-3
D: TRBD1
V: TRBV5-4

DNA: TGTGCCAGTAGGCCGGGAGCGTGGGAGACCCAGTACTTC
CDR3: CASRPGAWETQYF
size: NA
J: TRBJ2-5
D: NA
V: TRBV19

DNA: TGTGCCAGTCGGGACAGGGGCCGGTCTAGCACAGATACGCAGTATTTT
CDR3: CASRDRGRSSTDTQYF
size: NA
J: TRBJ2-3
D: TRBD1
V: TRBV19

DNA: TGTTCCAGCAGCCTTGACAGGGGTGAAACAGATACGCAGTATTTT
CDR3: CSSSLDRGETDTQYF
size: NA
J: TRBJ2-3
D: TRBD1
V: TRBV7-9

DNA: TGTGCCAGCAGCCCAGCCCGGGGAACGCAGTATTTT
CDR3: CASSPARGTQYF
size: NA
J: TRBJ2-3
D: NA
V: TRBV11-2

DNA: TGTGCCAGCAGACCGCCTACAGGGGCCCGGGGAGCTTTCTTT
CDR3: CASRPPTGARGAFF
size: NA
J: TRBJ1-1
D: TRBD1
V: TRBV6-1

DNA: TGTGCCAGCAGCCTCCAAAGTGGGGCAGATTCACCCCTCCACTTT
CDR3: CASSLQSGADSPLHF
size: few
J: TRBJ1-6
D: NA
V: TRBV7-9

DNA: TGCAGCGTTGAAGATGGCCGGGGGAGCTCCTACAATGAGCAGTTCTTC
CDR3: CSVEDGRGSSYNEQFF
size: NA
J: TRBJ2-1
D: NA
V: TRBV29-1

DNA: TGTGCCAGCAGGAGACAAGAGACCCAGTACTTC
CDR3: CASRRQETQYF
size: NA
J: TRBJ2-5
D: NA
V: TRBV6-5

DNA: TGTGCCAGCAGCCAAGGGGGCTGGGCTGGGGAGCTGTTTTTT
CDR3: CASSQGGWAGELFF
size: NA
J: TRBJ2-2
D: NA
V: TRBV4-2

DNA: TGTGCCAGCAGTGAAACCCCTTCAGGGTCCTACAATGAGCAGTTCTTC
CDR3: CASSETPSGSYNEQFF
size: NA
J: TRBJ2-1
D: NA
V: TRBV6-1

DNA: TGTGCCAGCAGTGAATATGGGGGCGGGCGCTCCTACAATGAGCAGTTCTTC
CDR3: CASSEYGGGRSYNEQFF
size: NA
J: TRBJ2-1
D: NA
V: TRBV25-1

DNA: TGTGCCAGCACTGACAGGGACAGAGGCACAGATACGCAGTATTTT
CDR3: CASTDRDRGTDTQYF
size: NA
J: TRBJ2-3
D: TRBD1
V: TRBV6-6

DNA: TGTGCCAGCAGCCCCACAGGCGCCGCAACTAATGAAAAACTGTTTTTT
CDR3: CASSPTGAATNEKLFF
size: NA
J: TRBJ1-4
D: NA
V: TRBV11-3

DNA: TGTGCCAGCCAACAGGGATCTAGCAATCAGCCCCAGCATTTT
CDR3: CASQQGSSNQPQHF
size: few
J: TRBJ1-5
D: NA
V: TRBV6-5

DNA: TGTGCCAGCAGCTTGACCAAAATGAGAGGGGAGACCCAGTACTTC
CDR3: CASSLTKMRGETQYF
size: NA
J: TRBJ2-5
D: NA
V: TRBV5-4

DNA: TGCGCCAGCAGCTTGGAGACTACTGGAAACACCATATATTTT
CDR3: CASSLETTGNTIYF
size: NA
J: TRBJ1-3
D: NA
V: TRBV5-1

DNA: TGCGCCAGCAGCAGGTGGACAGGGGCCAGTAATTCACCCCTCCACTTT
CDR3: CASSRWTGASNSPLHF
size: NA
J: TRBJ1-6
D: TRBD1
V: TRBV5-1